This T cell receptor (beta chain) emerged from a study of T cells after yellow fever vaccination. Points from the study as a whole: Any FACS-sorted repertoire could hold abundant clonotypes that contaminate it from the bulk population.

Per germline, CDR1 SQVTM and CDR2 ANQGSEA. V was pared by 7 bases and J by 2 bases, with 13 bases between. The CDR3 has 13 amino acids. A word on this clonotype: The target antigen is unknown.

A 5'RACE template-switching step, the method used to make TCR cDNA, added a universal primer site and UMIs. TCRdb ran MiXCR on the 5' RACE reads and lists one entry per CDR3 protein. The sample lists approximately 300,000 distinct CDR3 sequences, over 8.5% occurring once. The V call is TRBV29-1, the J call TRBJ2-3, with D tentatively TRBD1 or TRBD2 (6 bases each). This material consisted of CD4+ T cells sorted from PBMCs, taken 45 days after the yellow fever booster vaccination. This receptor was identified in a man younger than 30 who received the YFV17D yellow fever vaccine. CDR3 sequence (DNA): TGCAGCGCCTCCAGGGGACTCACAGATACGCAGTATTTT. As protein: CSASRGLTDTQYF.